This TCR beta chain was recorded in a study of OX40 agonist ivuxolimab in advanced cancers. Study-wide background: Earlier anti-PD-1, anti-PD-L1 or anti-CTLA-4 therapy was permitted; 35% to 50% had received some.

Assay: immunoSEQ multiplex PCR; the TCRdb copy retains only in-frame clones and omits some. This sample has more than 60,000 clones; roughly 86% occur once, and the top ten carry about 0.89%. A history of autoimmune disease or systemic immunosuppression excluded patients. Germline V CDR1 and CDR2: SGHNT, YYREEE (reference sequence). The ends were cut back, 4 bases at V and 6 bases at J, with 22 bases in the middle. This CDR3 is 16 amino acids long. The input for sequencing was CD4+ or CD8+ T cells sorted from blood, taken in a trial of the OX40 agonist ivuxolimab. The genes are TRBV5-4 and TRBJ2-5, with D maybe TRBD2 (6 bases). This receptor was identified in an adult with an advanced solid tumor such as melanoma, head and neck, liver or kidney cancer. CDR3 nucleotide sequence: TGTGCCAGCAGCCCGAAGGGGTCTAGCGATGCGAAGACCCAGTACTTC. Protein: CASSPKGSSDAKTQYF.